A selection of T cell receptor beta chains follows, all from one sample in a study of cytomegalovirus exposure and HLA in healthy donors. Some clones are missing from TCRdb's copy, which holds only in-frame ones; the method was immunoSEQ multiplex PCR. The sample records 97,000 or so clones, about 94% being singletons. The sequencing input was PBMCs. These receptors originate from a woman younger than 30 in good health and CMV-seronegative. CDR3s include the opening cysteine and the closing phenylalanine or tryptophan. The order of the fields is clone size, V gene, J gene, D gene, CDR3 DNA, CDR3 protein. A D gene is named only where the DNA matches it firmly. Expanded clones are given a class, and other clones once, few, many or no size at all.

.	TRBV11-2	TRBJ2-7	.	TGTGCCAGCAGCTCCGTGTACTACGAGCAGTACTTC	CASSSVYYEQYF
.	TRBV30	TRBJ2-7	TRBD1	TGTGCCTGGAGTGTAAGGTCAGGGGGAGACGAGCAGTACTTC	CAWSVRSGGDEQYF
.	TRBV29-1	TRBJ2-7	.	TGCAGCGTTGCGATCCTAGCCGGACCCTACGAGCAGTACTTC	CSVAILAGPYEQYF
.	TRBV11-2	TRBJ2-1	TRBD2	TGTGCCAGCAGCTTAGATCCGGGACTAGTTTACAATGAGCAGTTCTTC	CASSLDPGLVYNEQFF
.	TRBV19	TRBJ2-5	TRBD1	TGTGCCAGTACGGACAGGGTGGTGGAGACCCAGTACTTC	CASTDRVVETQYF
.	TRBV29-1	TRBJ2-1	.	TGCAGCGTTGAGGACAACTCCTATGAGCAGTTCTTC	CSVEDNSYEQFF
.	TRBV5-1	TRBJ2-2	TRBD1	TGCGCCAGCAGCCCGTCAGCCGGGACAGTAGACACCGGGGAGCTGTTTTTT	CASSPSAGTVDTGELFF
.	TRBV4-2	TRBJ1-3	.	TGTGCCAGCAGCCAAGACCCCAGGGAGGCAACTTCTGGAAACACCATATATTTT	CASSQDPREATSGNTIYF
once	TRBV5-4	TRBJ2-7	TRBD1	TGTGCCAGCAGCTATATCCGACAGGGGATCGACGAGCAGTACTTC	CASSYIRQGIDEQYF
.	TRBV6-5	TRBJ2-7	.	TGTGCCAGCAGTCAATCAACAGGGATCGCCCACGAGCAGTACTTC	CASSQSTGIAHEQYF